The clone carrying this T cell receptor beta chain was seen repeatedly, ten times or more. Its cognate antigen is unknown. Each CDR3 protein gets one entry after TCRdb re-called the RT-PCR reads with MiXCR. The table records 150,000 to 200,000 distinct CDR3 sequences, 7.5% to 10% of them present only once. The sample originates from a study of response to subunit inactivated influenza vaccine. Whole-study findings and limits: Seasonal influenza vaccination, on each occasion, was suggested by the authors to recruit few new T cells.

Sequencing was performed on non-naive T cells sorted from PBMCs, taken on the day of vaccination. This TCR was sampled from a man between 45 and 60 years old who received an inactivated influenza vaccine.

CDR3 DNA sequence: TGTGCCATCAGAGAGAGGGTTCGGGATAACTATGGCTACACCTTC. It translates to CAIRERVRDNYGYTF. The gene calls are TRBV10-3 and TRBJ1-2; no definite D call. The CDR3 is made up of 15 amino acids. CDR1 and CDR2 (germline): ENHRY, SYGVKD. Trimming removed 6 bases from V and 1 base from J, with 15 bases in between.